The present T cell receptor (beta chain) was sequenced within a study of Tregs in tolerant kidney transplant recipients (dated by TCRdb to about 2019). A note on the overall study: Transplants used related donors with nonmyeloablative bone marrow transplantation; mixed chimerism was transient in the human trials. TCRbeta sequencing was used in the study to identify donor-specific regulatory T cells before combined kidney and bone marrow transplantation, and the identified cells were then tracked after transplant.

Overall results and qualifications from the work: Biological reproducibility was not directly assessed, although technical replication error appeared to be minimal. Expanding Tregs with activated donor B cells appeared to identify the most biologically relevant and donor-specific TCRbeta repertoire. The study was constrained by small patient numbers, and validation of the findings is required in larger populations and under other immunosuppression protocols. For some patients the PCR primers changed over time, which made it impossible to compare the samples from those patients at the nucleotide level. In tolerant patients, the expansion of donor-specific Tregs was greater than global Treg expansion, suggesting that the expansion was antigen-driven rather than nonspecific.

Genomic DNA was extracted from sorted cells with the QIAGEN DNeasy Blood and Tissue Kit for TCRbeta CDR3 sequencing. Through immunoSEQ, high-throughput TCRbeta CDR3 sequencing was done commercially, including PCR amplification with internal controls and bias correction. As for how the authors treated the data: Unique productive TCRbeta sequences were defined by CDR3 nucleotide sequence where primers matched, and otherwise by CDR3 amino acid sequence together with Vbeta and Jbeta genes. As a correction for sorting error, sequences shared between sorted populations at a frequency ratio of 2:1 or less were discarded, and the remaining shared sequences were assigned to the higher population. Donor-reactive sequences were defined as at least 5-fold expanded in CFSE-low cells versus unstimulated cells, with frequency of at least 0.01% in CFSE-low cells. Repertoire divergence was quantified by Jensen-Shannon divergence calculated from the top 100 TCRbeta sequences ranked by frequency. When a sample had multiple sequencing runs, each run was corrected for sorting error separately and the runs were then pooled. TCRdb mirrors the immuneACCESS table, restricted to in-frame sequences. Some clones are absent from its copies; in checked studies, under half trace to an unresolved V gene, and the reason for the others is unknown. The DNA gave D and trimming, while V, J and clone size come from that table. The sample contains over 50,000 clones, over 75% of them found a single time. Clones ranked in the top ten supply 2.1% of the sample.

About this clone itself: Its recognized antigen is unknown. One base away there is no much larger clone; base qualities are not given.

The intended sense of this specimen's time point label: blood sample drawn before combined kidney and bone marrow transplant. Unstimulated Tregs (CD4+CD25+CD127-), CD4+ non-Tregs (CD4+CD25-), CD4 and CD8 cells were FACS-sorted from thawed PBMCs. Before Treg sorting, thawed PBMCs were rested overnight at 37°C with 200 IU/ml IL-2. The patients were a handful of recipients of combined kidney and bone marrow transplants from the ITN036ST trial, and samples were available only for these trial subjects. Healthy control blood was processed to PBMCs by Ficoll density gradient and cryopreserved, and patient PBMCs were collected before and after transplant. Material: Tregs from blood, obtained before the transplant. This receptor was taken from a human donor who received a combined kidney and bone marrow transplant.

The CDR3 reads as follows: CASRRLAGTEQYF. The bases are TGTGCCAGCCGGCGTCTAGCGGGGACCGAGCAGTACTTC. The sequence is built from TRBV28 and TRBJ2-7, with 9 bases aligning to TRBD2. Trimmed from V: 8 bases; trimmed from J: 6 bases; junction bases lacking a gene match: 8. From the germline V gene, CDR1 is MDHEN and CDR2 is SYDVKM. From the cysteine through the phenylalanine, the CDR3 covers 13 amino acids. Only the CDR3 portion is preserved as DNA: 39 bases, with reading frame beginning at the first base.